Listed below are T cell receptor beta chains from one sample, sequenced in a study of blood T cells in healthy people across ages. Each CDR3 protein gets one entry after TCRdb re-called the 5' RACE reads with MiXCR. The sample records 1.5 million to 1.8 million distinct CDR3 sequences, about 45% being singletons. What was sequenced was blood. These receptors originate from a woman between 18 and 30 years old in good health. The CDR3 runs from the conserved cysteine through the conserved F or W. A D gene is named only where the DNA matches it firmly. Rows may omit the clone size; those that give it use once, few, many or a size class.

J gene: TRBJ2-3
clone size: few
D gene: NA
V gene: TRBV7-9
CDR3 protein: CASSRGLAEGTDTQYF
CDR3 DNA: TGTGCCAGCAGCCGCGGTTTAGCAGAAGGCACAGATACGCAGTATTTT

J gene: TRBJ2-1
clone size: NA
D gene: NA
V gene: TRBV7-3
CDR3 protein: CASNLGFNEQFF
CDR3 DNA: TGTGCCAGCAACCTAGGATTCAATGAGCAGTTCTTC

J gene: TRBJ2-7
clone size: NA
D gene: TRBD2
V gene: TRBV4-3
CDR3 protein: CASSQDELAGFYEQYF
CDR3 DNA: TGCGCCAGCAGCCAAGATGAGCTAGCGGGCTTCTACGAGCAGTACTTC

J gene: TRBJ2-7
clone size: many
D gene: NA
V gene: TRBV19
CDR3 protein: CASSNRDGYEQYF
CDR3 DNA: TGTGCCAGTAGTAACCGGGACGGCTACGAGCAGTACTTC

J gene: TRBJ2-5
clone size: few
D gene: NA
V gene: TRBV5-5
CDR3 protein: CASRPKPLGEVQETQYF
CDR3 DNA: TGTGCCAGCAGACCCAAGCCCCTTGGGGAGGTCCAAGAGACCCAGTACTTC

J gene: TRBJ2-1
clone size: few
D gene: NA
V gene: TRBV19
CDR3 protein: CASSIGTGSSYNEQFF
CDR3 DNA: TGTGCCAGTAGTATAGGAACAGGGAGCTCCTACAATGAGCAGTTCTTC

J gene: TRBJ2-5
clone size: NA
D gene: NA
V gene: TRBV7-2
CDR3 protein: CASSSVRETQYF
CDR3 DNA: TGTGCCAGCAGCTCGGTACGCGAGACCCAGTACTTC

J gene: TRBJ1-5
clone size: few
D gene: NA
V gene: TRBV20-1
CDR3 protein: CSAMVGPNQPQHF
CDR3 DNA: TGCAGTGCTATGGTAGGGCCAAATCAGCCCCAGCATTTT

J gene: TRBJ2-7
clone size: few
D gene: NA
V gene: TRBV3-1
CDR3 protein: CASSQGPHVYEQYF
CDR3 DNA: TGTGCCAGCAGCCAAGGCCCTCATGTATACGAGCAGTACTTC

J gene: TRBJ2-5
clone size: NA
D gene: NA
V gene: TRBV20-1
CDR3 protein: CSARTPLWYQETQYF
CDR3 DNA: TGCAGTGCTAGGACCCCACTTTGGTACCAAGAGACCCAGTACTTC

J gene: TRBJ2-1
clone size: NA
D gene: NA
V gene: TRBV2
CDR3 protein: CASSEHSSSYNEQFF
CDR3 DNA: TGTGCCAGCAGTGAGCACAGTAGCTCCTACAATGAGCAGTTCTTC

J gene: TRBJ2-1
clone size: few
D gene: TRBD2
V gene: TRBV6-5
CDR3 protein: CASSQVGASGTDEQFF
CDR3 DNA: TGTGCCAGCAGCCAAGTGGGGGCTAGCGGGACCGATGAGCAGTTCTTC

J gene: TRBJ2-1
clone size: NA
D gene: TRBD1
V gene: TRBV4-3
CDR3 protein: CASSQDWGQGVGSEQFF
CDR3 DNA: TGCGCCAGCAGCCAAGATTGGGGACAGGGGGTAGGGAGTGAGCAGTTCTTC

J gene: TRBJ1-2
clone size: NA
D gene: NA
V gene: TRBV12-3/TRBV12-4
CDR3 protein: CASSLIATHGYTF
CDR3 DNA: TGTGCCAGCAGCCTGATAGCCACTCATGGCTACACCTTC

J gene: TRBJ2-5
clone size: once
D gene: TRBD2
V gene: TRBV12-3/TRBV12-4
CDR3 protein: CASSLAQGLAGRSETQYF
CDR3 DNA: TGTGCCAGCAGTTTAGCGCAGGGACTAGCGGGGAGGTCAGAGACCCAGTACTTC

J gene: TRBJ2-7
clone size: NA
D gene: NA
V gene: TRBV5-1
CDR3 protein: CASSPTSGTAYEQYF
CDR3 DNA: TGCGCCAGCAGCCCAACCTCCGGGACGGCCTACGAGCAGTACTTC

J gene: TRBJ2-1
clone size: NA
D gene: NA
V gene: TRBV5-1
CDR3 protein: CASRSGTVLDNEQFF
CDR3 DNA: TGCGCCAGCAGATCAGGCACGGTCCTCGACAATGAGCAGTTCTTC

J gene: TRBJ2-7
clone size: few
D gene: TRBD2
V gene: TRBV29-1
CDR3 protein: CSVEEGGRLASYEQYF
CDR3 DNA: TGCAGCGTTGAAGAGGGTGGTAGACTAGCCTCCTACGAGCAGTACTTC

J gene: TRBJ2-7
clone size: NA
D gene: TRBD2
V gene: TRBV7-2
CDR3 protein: CASNLWASGEVEQYF
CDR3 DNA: TGTGCCAGCAACCTCTGGGCTAGCGGGGAAGTTGAGCAGTACTTC

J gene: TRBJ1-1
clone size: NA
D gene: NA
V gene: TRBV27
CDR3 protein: CASSLLGTRGGTEAFF
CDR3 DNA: TGTGCCAGCAGTTTACTAGGGACCCGCGGGGGCACTGAAGCTTTCTTT

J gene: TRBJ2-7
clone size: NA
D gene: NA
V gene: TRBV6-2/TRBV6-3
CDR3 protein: CASSKTSAYEQYF
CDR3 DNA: TGTGCCAGCAGCAAAACGTCCGCCTACGAGCAGTACTTC

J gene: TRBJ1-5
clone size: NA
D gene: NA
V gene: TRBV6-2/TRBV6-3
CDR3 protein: CASSNGVRQPQHF
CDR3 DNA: TGTGCCAGCTCAAACGGGGTGAGGCAGCCCCAGCATTTT

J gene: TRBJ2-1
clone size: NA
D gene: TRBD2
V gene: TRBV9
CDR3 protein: CASSVRGTSGLNEQFF
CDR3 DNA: TGTGCCAGCAGCGTCAGGGGGACTAGCGGACTCAATGAGCAGTTCTTC

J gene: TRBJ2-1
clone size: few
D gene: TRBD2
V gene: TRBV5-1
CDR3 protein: CATRPGGGYNEQFF
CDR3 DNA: TGCGCCACAAGACCGGGAGGAGGCTACAATGAGCAGTTCTTC